This entry describes one T cell receptor (beta chain). Authors' methods: By means of reference gene primer amplification, nucleated cell counts were estimated. Libraries were prepared by immunoSEQ multiplex PCR; TCRdb keeps only in-frame clonotypes and omits some of them. D and trimming were read from the DNA, whereas the V and J calls and clone size are those reported in that table. There are some 150,000 clones in the sample; 75% to 85% occur only once, and 12% lies in the top ten. Looked up from germline, CDR1 is SGDLS and CDR2 is YYNGEE. Unmatched junction bases numbered 5, after V lost 4 bases and J lost 5 bases. The CDR3 runs to 15 residues. This specimen comes from a study of blood T cell repertoires in COVID-19. Looking at the study overall: Material from acute and convalescent COVID-19 was sourced from the United States, Italy and Spain.

The Seattle site enrolled patients during active infection and followed them longitudinally. This receptor was obtained from a woman in her sixties or seventies with COVID-19, enrolled during active disease. The source material was peripheral blood. The rearrangement joins TRBV9 to TRBJ2-5; 13 bases map to TRBD2. The CDR3 loop reads CASSFQTSGGETQYF. The CDR3 DNA reads as TGTGCCAGCAGCTTCCAGACTAGCGGGGGGGAGACCCAGTACTTC.